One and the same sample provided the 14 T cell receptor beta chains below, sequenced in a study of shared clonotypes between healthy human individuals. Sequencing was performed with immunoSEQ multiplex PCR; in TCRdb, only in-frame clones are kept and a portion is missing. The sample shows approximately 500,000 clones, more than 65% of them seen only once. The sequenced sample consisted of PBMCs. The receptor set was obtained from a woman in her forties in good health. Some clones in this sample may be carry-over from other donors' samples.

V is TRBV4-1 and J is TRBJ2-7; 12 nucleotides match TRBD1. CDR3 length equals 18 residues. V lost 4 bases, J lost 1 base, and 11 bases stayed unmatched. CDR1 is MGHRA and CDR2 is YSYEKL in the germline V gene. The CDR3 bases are TGCGCCAGCAGCCCCGGTCCGGGACAGGGGGCTAAATCCTACGAGCAGTACTTC. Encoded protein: CASSPGPGQGAKSYEQYF.

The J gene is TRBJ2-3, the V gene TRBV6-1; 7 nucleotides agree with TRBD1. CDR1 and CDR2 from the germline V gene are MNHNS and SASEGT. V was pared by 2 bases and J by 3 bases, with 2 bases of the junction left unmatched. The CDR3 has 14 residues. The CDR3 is CASSELTGTDTQYF. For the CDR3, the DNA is TGTGCCAGCAGTGAATTGACAGGGACAGATACGCAGTATTTT.

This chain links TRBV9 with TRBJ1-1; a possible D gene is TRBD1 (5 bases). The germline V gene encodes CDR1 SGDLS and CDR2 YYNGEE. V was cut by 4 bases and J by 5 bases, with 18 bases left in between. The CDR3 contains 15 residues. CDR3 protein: CASSPRGRGRTEAFF. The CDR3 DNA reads TGTGCCAGCAGCCCCCGGGGAAGGGGTAGGACTGAAGCTTTCTTT.

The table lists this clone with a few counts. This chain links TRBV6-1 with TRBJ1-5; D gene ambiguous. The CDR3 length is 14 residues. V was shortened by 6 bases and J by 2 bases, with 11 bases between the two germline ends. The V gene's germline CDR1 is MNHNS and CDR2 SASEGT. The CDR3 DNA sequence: TGTGCCAGCAGGGACCGACGTGGCAATCAGCCCCAGCATTTT. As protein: CASRDRRGNQPQHF.

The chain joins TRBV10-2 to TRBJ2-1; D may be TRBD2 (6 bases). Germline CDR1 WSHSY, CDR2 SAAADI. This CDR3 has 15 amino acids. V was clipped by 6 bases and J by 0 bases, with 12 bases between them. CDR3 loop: CASSASESSYNEQFF. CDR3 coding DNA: TGCGCCAGCAGCGCTAGCGAGAGCTCCTACAATGAGCAGTTCTTC.

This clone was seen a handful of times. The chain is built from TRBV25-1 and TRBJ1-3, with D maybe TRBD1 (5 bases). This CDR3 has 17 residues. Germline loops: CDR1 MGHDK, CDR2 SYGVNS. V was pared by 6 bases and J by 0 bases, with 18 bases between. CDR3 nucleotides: TGTGCCAGCAGCGATCCATCAGCAGGGAGCTCTGGAAACACCATATATTTT. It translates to CASSDPSAGSSGNTIYF.

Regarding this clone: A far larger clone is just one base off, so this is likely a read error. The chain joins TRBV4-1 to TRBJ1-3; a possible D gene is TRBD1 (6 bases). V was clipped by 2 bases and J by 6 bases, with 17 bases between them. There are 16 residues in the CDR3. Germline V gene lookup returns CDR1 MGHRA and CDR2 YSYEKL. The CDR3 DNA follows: TGCGCCAGCAGCCAATCTACCGGGGGCCCTGTAAACACCATATATTTT. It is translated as CASSQSTGGPVNTIYF.

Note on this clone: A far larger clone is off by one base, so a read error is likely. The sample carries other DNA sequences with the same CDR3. CDR3 coding DNA: TGTGCCAGCACTAGACAGGGGAGTGGTGGCTACACCTTC. Translation: CASTRQGSGGYTF. The V and J genes are TRBV28 and TRBJ1-2; 8 bases fit TRBD1. Trimming cost V 7 bases and J 7 bases; bases outside gene matches: 8. The CDR3 length is 13 residues. Germline V gives CDR1 MDHEN, CDR2 SYDVKM.

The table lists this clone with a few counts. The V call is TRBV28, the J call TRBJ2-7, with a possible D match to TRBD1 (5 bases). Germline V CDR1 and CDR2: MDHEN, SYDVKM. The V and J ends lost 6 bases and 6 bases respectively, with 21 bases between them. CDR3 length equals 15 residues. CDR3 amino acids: CASRGSGRGYIEQYF. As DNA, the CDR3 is TGTGCCAGCAGAGGGTCAGGAAGGGGATATATCGAGCAGTACTTC. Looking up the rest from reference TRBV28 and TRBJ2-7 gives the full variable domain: DVKVTQSSRYLVKRTGEKVFLECVQDMDHENMFWYRQDPGLGLRLIYFSYDVKMKEKGDIPEGYSVSREKKERFSLILESASTNQTSMYLCASRGSGRGYIEQYFGPGTRLTVT.

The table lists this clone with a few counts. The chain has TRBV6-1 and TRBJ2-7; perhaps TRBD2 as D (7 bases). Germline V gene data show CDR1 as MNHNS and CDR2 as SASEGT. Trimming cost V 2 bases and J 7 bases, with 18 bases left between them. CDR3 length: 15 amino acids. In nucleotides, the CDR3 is TGTGCCAGCAGTGAAAGCGCGGGAGCTCAGGGGGAGCAGTACTTC. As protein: CASSESAGAQGEQYF.

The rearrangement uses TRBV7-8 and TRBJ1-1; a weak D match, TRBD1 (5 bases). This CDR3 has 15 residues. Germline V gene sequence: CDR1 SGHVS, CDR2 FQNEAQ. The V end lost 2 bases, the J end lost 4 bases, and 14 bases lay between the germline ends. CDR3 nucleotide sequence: TGTGCCAGCAGCTTATTGATCAGGGCGGCCACTGAAGCTTTCTTT. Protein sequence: CASSLLIRAATEAFF.

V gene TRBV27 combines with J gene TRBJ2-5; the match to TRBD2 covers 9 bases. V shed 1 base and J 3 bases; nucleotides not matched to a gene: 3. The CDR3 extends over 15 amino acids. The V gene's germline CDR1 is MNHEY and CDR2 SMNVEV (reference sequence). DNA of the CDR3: TGTGCCAGCAGTTTATACGGCGGGGGGGAAGAGACCCAGTACTTC. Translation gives CASSLYGGGEETQYF.

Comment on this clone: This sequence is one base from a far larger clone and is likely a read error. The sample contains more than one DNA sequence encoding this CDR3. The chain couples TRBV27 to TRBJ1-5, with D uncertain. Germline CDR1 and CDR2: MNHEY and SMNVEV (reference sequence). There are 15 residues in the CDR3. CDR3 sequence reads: CASSFLGDSNQPQHF. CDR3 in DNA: TGTGCCAGCAGTTTCTTAGGAGATAGCAATCAGCCCCAACATTTT.

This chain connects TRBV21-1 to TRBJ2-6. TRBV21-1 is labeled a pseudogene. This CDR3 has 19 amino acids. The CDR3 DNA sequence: TGTGCCAGCAGCAAAGGTCCAGCCCTCTTAGTCTCTGGGGCCAACGTCCTGACTTTC. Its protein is CASSKGPALLVSGANVLTF.